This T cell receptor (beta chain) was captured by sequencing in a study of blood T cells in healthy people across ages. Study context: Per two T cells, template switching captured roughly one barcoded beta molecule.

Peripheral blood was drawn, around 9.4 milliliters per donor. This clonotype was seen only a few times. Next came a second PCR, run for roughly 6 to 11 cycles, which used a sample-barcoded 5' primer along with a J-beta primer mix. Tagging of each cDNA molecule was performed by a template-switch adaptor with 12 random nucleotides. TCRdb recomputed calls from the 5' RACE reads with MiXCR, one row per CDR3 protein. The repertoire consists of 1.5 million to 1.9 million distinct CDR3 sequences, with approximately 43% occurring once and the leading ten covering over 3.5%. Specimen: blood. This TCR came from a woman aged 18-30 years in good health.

This CDR3 is CASTLAGGPYNTGELFF. CDR3 in DNA: TGTGCCAGCACCTTAGCGGGGGGCCCGTATAACACCGGGGAGCTGTTTTTT. The chain has TRBV12-3 or TRBV12-4 and TRBJ2-2; the match to TRBD2 covers 10 bases. The CDR3 length is 17 residues. The V gene end was trimmed by 7 bases and the J gene end by 2 bases; junction bases not matched to a gene: 10.